Listed here is a single TCR beta chain. No cognate antigen has been identified for it. No base quality values were provided; no much bigger clone lies one nucleotide off. The data belong to a study of regulatory T cells in long-lasting Graves disease (dated by TCRdb to the early 2020s). Study-wide context: Persistent Graves' disease was defined as antithyroid drug treatment for over 5 years with persistently positive TSH receptor autoantibodies. This study used TCR sequencing and RNA sequencing of peripheral blood to compare persistent Graves' disease patients against newly diagnosed Graves' disease patients. The study was registered as a clinical trial and conducted in China. A total of roughly 35 samples underwent TCR sequencing: around 13 from persistent and roughly 20 from newly diagnosed Graves' disease patients. Antithyroid drugs had been taken for 8.5 to 11 years on average by persistent Graves' disease patients in the clinical cohort. Beyond this particular receptor, the publication reports: Only peripheral blood was studied, because thyroid tissue, the primary lesion, was inaccessible. Only the TCR beta chain was sequenced and analyzed. More public clonotypes were shared among persistent patients (more than 2,500) than among newly diagnosed patients (approximately 930). The small sample size was acknowledged by the authors as a limitation that may reduce accuracy. Persistent Graves' disease patients showed lower TCR Shannon entropy and fewer highly expanded clones than newly diagnosed patients, suggesting clonal expansion.

This specimen's time point label, interpreted: persistent/refractory GD, antithyroid drugs over 5 years with positive TRAb. RNA was extracted from PBMCs in TRIzol for both TCR sequencing and RNA sequencing. The diagnosis of Graves' disease was made according to American Thyroid Association guidelines. Patients were recruited from an endocrinology department in Xi'an, China. Each patient gave roughly 10 milliliters of peripheral blood, collected in an EDTA anticoagulant tube. Ficoll Paque Plus density gradient separation was used to isolate PBMCs, and no further T cell sorting was done. RNA quality was checked with an Agilent 2100 Bioanalyzer and agarose gel, and concentration with a NanoDrop 2000. To prepare the library, multiplex PCR was applied. The data were produced on an Illumina HiSeq 4000. iRepertoire HTBI primers and Arm-PCR amplification of CDR3 regions were used to construct TCR beta libraries. Before sequencing, the PCR products underwent gel purification. Per the original workflow: Across samples, fewer than 70 TRBV and 13 to 15 TRBJ segments were identified and used for gene usage analysis of CDR3 amino acid clonotypes. COPE and FqMerger were used to merge filtered high-quality paired reads into contigs. BLAST was used to align contigs to IMGT TRBV, TRBD and TRBJ reference genes, and CDR3 was defined according to IMGT. Any clonotype with a frequency above 0.1% was counted as a highly expanded clone. Shannon entropy was used to measure repertoire diversity, and the Gini coefficient was used to measure V-J evenness. A clonotype was considered public if more than one individual shared it. TCRdb handled the public reads itself, with Q25 trimming in fastp and clone calling in MiXCR, and kept productive beta chains. Each entry is one CDR3 protein sequence, shown with its most common DNA and genes. These V and J calls originate from TCRdb's pipeline instead of the authors' own analysis. Present in this sample are fewer than 450,000 distinct CDR3 sequences, less than 25% of which were seen just once. Together, the top ten hold 20% to 25% of the sample.

The receptor was isolated from a female donor with Graves disease. Sequenced here: peripheral blood mononuclear cells (PBMCs), sampled when the disease was refractory, from a patient treated with antithyroid drugs.

This receptor has the CDR3 CASSPQQGAGTGELFF. The DNA reads as follows: TGTGCCAGCAGCCCCCAACAGGGGGCGGGCACCGGGGAGCTGTTTTTT. The chain joins TRBV7-2 to TRBJ2-2, and 9 junctional nucleotides match TRBD1. Looking up the germline V gene yields CDR1 SGHTA and CDR2 FQGNSA. The CDR3 measures 16 amino acids from cysteine to phenylalanine. The retained sequence is limited to the CDR3, 48 bases, with the frame set at the first base. V is cut back by 5 bases and J by 4 bases, with 8 bases in the junction unmatched. The entire variable domain, with the stretches around the CDR3 drawn from the reference TRBV7-2 and TRBJ2-2 proteins, is GAGVSQSPSNKVTEKGKDVELRCDPISGHTALYWYRQSLGQGLEFLIYFQGNSAPDKSGLPSDRFSAERTGGSVSTLTIQRTQQEDSAVYLCASSPQQGAGTGELFFGEGSRLTVL.